A selection of T cell receptor beta chains follows, all from one sample in a study of T cells after yellow fever vaccination. TCRdb called the 5' RACE reads again in MiXCR, with one record for every CDR3 protein. The table lists about 110,000 distinct CDR3 sequences, around 8% of them singletons. This material consisted of CD8+ T cells sorted from PBMCs, taken 45 days after the yellow fever booster vaccination. These receptor sequences come from a man between 25 and 39 years old who received the YFV17D yellow fever vaccine. The CDR3 runs from the conserved cysteine through the conserved F or W. Each record gives: V gene, clone size, J gene, CDR3 length, D gene, CDR3 protein, CDR3 DNA. The D gene is left open where the match is weak. Clone size is shown for a subset of rows, as once, few, many or a class of expanded clone.

TRBV27	many	TRBJ2-7	13	.	CASRQGSSYEQYF	TGTGCCAGCAGACAGGGAAGCTCCTACGAGCAGTACTTC
TRBV18	few	TRBJ2-4	12	TRBD1	CASPPTGIIQYF	TGTGCCAGCCCCCCGACAGGGATCATTCAGTACTTC
TRBV12-3/TRBV12-4	many	TRBJ1-1	13	.	CASRQGGYTEAFF	TGTGCCAGCAGACAGGGTGGCTACACTGAAGCTTTCTTT
TRBV4-3	many	TRBJ1-5	15	TRBD1	CASSRDRGFNQPQHF	TGCGCCAGCAGCCGGGACAGGGGGTTTAATCAGCCCCAGCATTTT
TRBV7-9	few	TRBJ1-6	12	.	CASSFENSPLHF	TGTGCCAGCAGCTTCGAGAATTCACCCCTCCACTTT
TRBV4-2	many	TRBJ1-1	15	TRBD1	CASSQPDRADTEAFF	TGTGCCAGCAGCCAGCCGGACAGGGCGGACACTGAAGCTTTCTTT
TRBV30	.	TRBJ2-5	11	.	CATQIIETQYF	TGTGCCACCCAAATTATAGAGACCCAGTACTTC
TRBV12-3/TRBV12-4	many	TRBJ2-7	13	.	CASRRQNSYEQYF	TGTGCCAGCAGACGACAGAACTCCTACGAGCAGTACTTC
TRBV27	many	TRBJ2-7	13	.	CASRRGSGYEQYF	TGTGCCAGCAGAAGAGGGAGTGGTTACGAGCAGTACTTC
TRBV28	many	TRBJ2-5	15	TRBD1	CASSSRDRDGETQYF	TGTGCCAGCAGTTCACGGGACAGGGACGGAGAGACCCAGTACTTC
TRBV7-6	many	TRBJ2-1	13	.	CASSLGAGNEQFF	TGTGCCAGCAGCTTAGGAGCTGGAAATGAGCAGTTCTTC
TRBV12-3/TRBV12-4	many	TRBJ2-3	16	TRBD1	CASCYRDRGPTDTQYF	TGTGCCAGCTGCTACCGGGACAGGGGGCCGACAGATACGCAGTATTTT
TRBV21-1	few	TRBJ2-5	16	.	CASSKDVGASWETQYF	TGTGCCAGCAGCAAAGATGTGGGGGCTAGCTGGGAGACCCAGTACTTC
TRBV20-1	many	TRBJ2-2	15	.	CSARRGGEDTGELFF	TGCAGTGCCAGGAGAGGGGGAGAGGACACCGGGGAGCTGTTTTTT
TRBV19	few	TRBJ2-1	16	TRBD2	CASSIGRLAWSNEQFF	TGTGCCAGTAGTATCGGAAGACTAGCGTGGTCCAATGAGCAGTTCTTC
TRBV7-6	many	TRBJ1-2	16	.	CASSLAANPTNYGYTF	TGTGCCAGCAGCTTAGCAGCTAACCCCACTAACTATGGCTACACCTTC
TRBV20-1	.	TRBJ2-5	14	.	CSAIGRDRALLSYF	TGCAGTGCCATAGGAAGGGACCGCGCGCTCCTGAGTTACTTC
TRBV4-3	many	TRBJ2-5	16	.	CASSQDGSKIPETQYF	TGCGCCAGCAGCCAAGATGGGTCAAAAATCCCGGAGACCCAGTACTTC
TRBV5-1	many	TRBJ2-1	15	TRBD2	CASSLGGASGNEQFF	TGCGCCAGCAGCTTGGGGGGCGCTAGCGGCAATGAGCAGTTCTTC
TRBV19	many	TRBJ2-1	13	.	CASSINNYNEQFF	TGTGCCAGTAGTATCAACAACTACAATGAGCAGTTCTTC
TRBV24-1	many	TRBJ2-1	16	TRBD1	CATSDPGTGGEGEQFF	TGTGCCACCAGTGATCCCGGGACAGGGGGCGAAGGTGAGCAGTTCTTC
TRBV25-1	many	TRBJ2-5	14	.	CASSDTAGQETQYF	TGTGCCAGCAGTGATACGGCTGGCCAAGAGACCCAGTACTTC
TRBV30	few	TRBJ2-7	12	.	CAWMEGTHEQYF	TGTGCCTGGATGGAGGGGACCCACGAGCAGTACTTC
TRBV20-1	many	TRBJ1-2	17	TRBD1	CSARDWGQGAANYGYTF	TGCAGTGCTAGAGATTGGGGACAGGGGGCGGCTAACTATGGCTACACCTTC
TRBV4-2	many	TRBJ2-7	16	.	CASSPWGGESKGEQYF	TGTGCCAGCAGCCCCTGGGGTGGGGAGTCCAAGGGCGAGCAGTACTTC
TRBV6-5	many	TRBJ2-7	15	.	CASSLDTLSSYEQYF	TGTGCCAGCAGCCTTGATACCCTAAGCTCCTACGAGCAGTACTTC
TRBV7-8	few	TRBJ2-7	19	TRBD2	CASSPSGAPISGSGYEQYF	TGTGCCAGCAGTCCATCGGGGGCCCCAATAAGCGGGAGTGGCTACGAGCAGTACTTC
TRBV15	many	TRBJ1-5	15	.	CATSRDPAGNQPQHF	TGTGCCACCAGCAGAGATCCGGCCGGCAATCAGCCCCAGCATTTT
TRBV11-2	few	TRBJ2-5	12	.	CASSLESETQYF	TGTGCCAGCAGCTTAGAGTCGGAGACCCAGTACTTC
TRBV7-2	many	TRBJ2-7	13	.	CASSFPSAYEQYF	TGTGCCAGCAGCTTCCCATCGGCCTACGAGCAGTACTTC
TRBV9	.	TRBJ2-7	14	TRBD2	CASSVSGREHEQYF	TGTGCCAGCAGCGTAAGCGGGAGGGAGCACGAGCAGTACTTC
TRBV29-1	many	TRBJ2-1	15	TRBD2	CSVDSTSGLHGEQFF	TGCAGCGTTGATTCGACTAGCGGCCTTCATGGTGAGCAGTTCTTC
TRBV27	many	TRBJ2-5	14	TRBD1	CASKLQGVWETQYF	TGTGCCAGCAAACTACAGGGGGTCTGGGAGACCCAGTACTTC
TRBV28	many	TRBJ2-1	12	.	CASSLTLNEQFF	TGTGCCAGCAGCCTCACTCTCAATGAGCAGTTCTTC
TRBV28	.	TRBJ1-5	15	.	CASSLARLGNQPQHF	TGTGCCAGCAGTTTGGCGAGATTGGGCAATCAGCCCCAGCATTTT
TRBV7-8	many	TRBJ2-3	16	.	CASSLRGPGLTDTQYF	TGTGCCAGCAGCTTAAGAGGGCCCGGCCTGACAGATACGCAGTATTTT
TRBV5-1	many	TRBJ2-3	17	.	CASPPKHGVGVTDTQYF	TGCGCCAGCCCCCCGAAGCATGGAGTCGGAGTCACAGATACGCAGTATTTT
TRBV29-1	many	TRBJ2-7	12	TRBD1	CSVEGDRNEQYF	TGCAGCGTTGAGGGGGACAGGAACGAGCAGTACTTC
TRBV5-1	many	TRBJ2-7	13	.	CASSFRPGNEQYF	TGCGCCAGCAGCTTTCGACCCGGTAACGAGCAGTACTTC
TRBV5-5	many	TRBJ2-4	13	TRBD2	CASSFGLAYIQYF	TGTGCCAGCAGCTTCGGACTAGCGTACATTCAGTACTTC
TRBV7-6	many	TRBJ2-1	15	TRBD1	CASSLATGGKDEQFF	TGTGCCAGCAGCTTAGCTACAGGGGGCAAAGATGAGCAGTTCTTC
TRBV4-3	few	TRBJ2-2	13	.	CASSQDYTGELFF	TGCGCCAGCAGCCAAGATTACACCGGGGAGCTGTTTTTT
TRBV7-6	.	TRBJ2-7	12	TRBD2	CASSSAGVEQYF	TGTGCCAGCAGCTCGGCGGGAGTCGAGCAGTACTTC
TRBV7-9	many	TRBJ2-5	14	.	CASSLEAGGETQYF	TGTGCCAGCAGCTTAGAGGCAGGCGGGGAGACCCAGTACTTC
TRBV5-1	many	TRBJ2-1	13	.	CASSLAPRNEQFF	TGCGCCAGCAGCTTGGCCCCCCGGAATGAGCAGTTCTTC
TRBV7-9	.	TRBJ2-1	13	.	CASSPAIRDEQFF	TGTGCCAGCAGCCCAGCAATAAGAGATGAGCAGTTCTTC
TRBV10-3	many	TRBJ2-7	15	TRBD2	CAISEISGRLDEQYF	TGTGCCATCAGTGAGATTAGCGGGAGGCTCGACGAGCAGTACTTC
TRBV4-3	many	TRBJ2-1	15	.	CASSQPGHFFNEQFF	TGCGCCAGCAGCCAACCGGGACACTTCTTCAATGAGCAGTTCTTC
TRBV3-1	.	TRBJ2-1	16	TRBD2	CASSTSLADLYNEQFF	TGTGCCAGCAGCACCTCGCTAGCGGACCTTTACAATGAGCAGTTCTTC
TRBV15	many	TRBJ2-3	15	TRBD1	CATSPDRGFPDTQYF	TGTGCCACCAGCCCGGACAGGGGGTTTCCAGATACGCAGTATTTT
TRBV11-2	few	TRBJ2-7	16	.	CASSSYPTGLPYEQYF	TGTGCCAGCAGCTCGTACCCAACGGGGCTCCCCTACGAGCAGTACTTC
TRBV6-2/TRBV6-3	few	TRBJ2-7	15	.	CASSYIREGLGEQYF	TGTGCCAGCAGTTACATCCGGGAAGGTTTAGGCGAGCAGTACTTC
TRBV27	many	TRBJ2-1	17	TRBD2	CASSGSTSGSPYNEQFF	TGTGCCAGCAGTGGATCCACTAGCGGGAGCCCCTACAATGAGCAGTTCTTC
TRBV9	many	TRBJ1-2	13	TRBD1	CASSKDRVLGYTF	TGTGCCAGCAGCAAGGACAGGGTGCTTGGCTACACCTTC
TRBV5-5	many	TRBJ2-1	15	TRBD2	CASSSFRLADNEQFF	TGTGCCAGCAGCTCATTCCGACTAGCAGACAATGAGCAGTTCTTC
TRBV30	few	TRBJ2-2	14	TRBD2	CAWTREANTGELFF	TGTGCCTGGACGCGGGAGGCGAACACCGGGGAGCTGTTTTTT
TRBV3-1	few	TRBJ2-1	17	TRBD2	CASSPNLADNAHNEQFF	TGTGCCAGCAGCCCCAATCTAGCGGACAATGCTCACAATGAGCAGTTCTTC
TRBV20-1	.	TRBJ2-4	14	.	CSAPGSTRGNIQYF	TGCAGTGCCCCCGGATCAACGCGGGGAAACATTCAGTACTTC
TRBV12-3/TRBV12-4	.	TRBJ2-6	17	.	CASSLAFLLSGANVLTF	TGTGCCAGCAGTTTAGCCTTCCTCCTCTCTGGGGCCAACGTCCTGACTTTC
TRBV7-2	many	TRBJ1-4	16	.	CASSPGEVATNEKLFF	TGTGCCAGCAGCCCAGGGGAAGTTGCAACTAATGAAAAACTGTTTTTT